This paragraph reports one T cell receptor beta chain. Profiles of TCR beta VDJ and CDR3 were generated from a genomic DNA template. TCRdb reanalysed the reads using MiXCR and keeps one entry per CDR3 protein. The sample consists of 250,000 or so distinct CDR3 sequences, around half of them appearing once. These data originate in a study of CD8+CD57+ T cells in acquired aplastic anemia. Trimming shortened V by 5 bases and J by 0 bases, and 13 bases separated the two germline ends. The CDR3 loop spans 15 amino acids. Germline V gene data show CDR1 as SGHTA and CDR2 as FQGTGA. Whoever was chosen for sequencing had shown CD8+CD57+ cell expansion by flow cytometry.

The receptor was derived from a human donor with aplastic anemia. Sequencing was carried out using sorted CD4+, CD8+, or CD8+CD57+ T cells (not recorded which) from PBMCs. The chain uses TRBV7-3 and TRBJ1-2, with unresolved D. This chain's CDR3 is CASSQHARANYGYTF. The CDR3 DNA follows: TGTGCCAGCAGCCAACATGCCAGAGCTAACTATGGCTACACCTTC.